Below, 22 T cell receptor beta chains from the same sample are listed, as sequenced in a study of PD-1 blockade in classical Hodgkin lymphoma. Clones were sequenced by immunoSEQ multiplex PCR, and TCRdb holds only the in-frame ones, with some missing. The profile shows 38,000 or so clones, 60% to 80% of them singletons. Relapse after autologous stem cell transplantation occurred in every patient, and brentuximab vedotin exposure varied. Material: peripheral blood mononuclear cells (PBMCs), obtained before the second cycle of nivolumab. Every receptor here comes from a human donor with classical Hodgkin lymphoma.

The chain couples TRBV5-1 to TRBJ1-1; tentative D call: TRBD1 (5 bases). The V gene lost 3 bases and the J gene lost 0 bases, with 15 bases spanning the gap. The CDR3 covers 16 residues. From germline, CDR1 is SGHRS and CDR2 YFSETQ. CDR3 sequence reads: CASSYQLRGMNTEAFF. The CDR3 coding sequence is TGCGCCAGCAGCTACCAACTTAGGGGAATGAACACTGAAGCTTTCTTT.

The chain has TRBV7-9 and TRBJ2-5; TRBD2 agrees at 9 bases. TRBJ2-7 explains the end of the DNA better; the J call may be wrong. The CDR3 spans 15 residues. Looked up from germline, CDR1 is SEHNR and CDR2 is FQNEAQ (reference sequence). The CDR3 protein is CASSFGSGGYYEQYF. CDR3 bases: TGTGCCAGCAGCTTTGGAAGCGGGGGGTACTACGAGCAGTACTTC.

J is TRBJ2-7 and V is TRBV11-3; 7 bases are shared with TRBD1. V dropped 6 bases and J dropped 0; count of bases not matched to a gene: 5. The CDR3 loop spans 14 amino acids. Germline assignment: CDR1 SGHNT and CDR2 YENEEA. CDR3 nucleotide sequence: TGTGCCAGCAGGCCGGGACAGAGCTCCTACGAGCAGTACTTC. Translation: CASRPGQSSYEQYF.

V usage is TRBV4-3 and J usage is TRBJ1-3; 8 bases agree with TRBD1. The CDR3 runs 15 residues. V shed 4 bases, J shed 0 bases, and the junction held 2 bases outside the gene matches. Germline-derived CDR1 and CDR2 are LGHNA and YSLEER. CDR3 sequence: CASSRTGGSGNTIYF. The CDR3 DNA is TGCGCCAGCAGCCGAACAGGGGGCTCTGGAAACACCATATATTTT.

This chain uses TRBV6-1 with TRBJ1-6; D uncertain. Germline values: CDR1 MNHNS, CDR2 SASEGT. The V end was cut by 4 bases, the J end by 9 bases, with 7 bases between. This CDR3 has 12 amino acids. The CDR3 DNA is TGTGCCAGCAGTGCTCTAGCTTCACCCCTCCACTTT. This sequence encodes CASSALASPLHF.

This rearrangement joins TRBV11-2 to TRBJ2-5; D not resolved. This CDR3 has 13 amino acids. Between the trimmed V and J ends, which lost 4 bases and 2 bases, there was a span of 8 bases. Looked up from germline, CDR1 is SGHAT and CDR2 is FQNNGV. CDR3 loop: CASSSQPQETQYF. The DNA of the CDR3 is TGTGCCAGCAGCTCCCAGCCTCAAGAGACCCAGTACTTC.

This chain joins TRBV4-1 and TRBJ2-7; a weak D match, TRBD2 (6 bases). The CDR3 length is 16 residues. Trimming shortened V by 0 bases and J by 0 bases, and 12 bases separated the two germline ends. Germline V lookup: CDR1 MGHRA, CDR2 YSYEKL. The CDR3 DNA reads as TGCGCCAGCAGCCAAGACGATGCGGGGAACTCCTACGAGCAGTACTTC. This gives the protein CASSQDDAGNSYEQYF.

The genes are TRBV21-1 and TRBJ2-5; TRBD1 is the table's D call and was not checked against the DNA. TRBV21-1 is assigned pseudogene status. The CDR3 contains 16 residues. The CDR3 DNA reads as TGTGCCAGCAGCTCACGACTCACGGACAGTCAAGAGACCCAGTACTTC. Translating gives CASSSRLTDSQETQYF.

V usage is TRBV5-1 and J usage is TRBJ1-1, with unresolved D. V was pared by 2 bases and J by 1 base, with 9 bases between. CDR1 and CDR2 (germline): SGHRS, YFSETQ. This CDR3 has 14 residues. The CDR3 DNA reads as TGCGCCAGCAGCTTAATTGGCGGGAACACTGAAGCTTTCTTT. The encoded protein is CASSLIGGNTEAFF.

This clone was picked up a small number of times. The CDR3 loop reads CASSTGQPNSPLHF. The DNA for the CDR3 is TGTGCCAGCAGCACTGGACAGCCAAATTCACCCCTCCACTTT. The rearrangement joins TRBV7-2 to TRBJ1-6; possible D gene TRBD1, 6 bases. Germline V CDR1 and CDR2: SGHTA, FQGNSA. V was clipped by 5 bases and J by 7 bases, with 12 bases between them. The length of the CDR3 is 14 residues.

The genes are TRBV6-1 and TRBJ1-5; D remains ambiguous. The germline CDR1 and CDR2 sequences are MNHNS and SASEGT. V was clipped by 3 bases and J by 1 base, with 13 bases between them. CDR3 length: 16 amino acids. The CDR3 protein is CASSESLFPSNQPQHF. The DNA of the CDR3 is TGTGCCAGCAGTGAGTCCCTGTTCCCGAGCAATCAGCCCCAGCATTTT.

The chain links TRBV29-1 to TRBJ1-5; D unclear. Germline V gene data show CDR1 as SQVTM and CDR2 as ANQGSEA. The CDR3 consists of 13 residues. V lost 4 bases and J 3 bases, leaving 10 bases between the germline ends. Written as DNA, the CDR3 is TGCAGCGTTGCTGAGAACGACAATCAGCCCCAGCATTTT. It yields the protein CSVAENDNQPQHF.

The chain couples TRBV6-5 to TRBJ2-7; D may be TRBD1 (6 bases). Trimming removed 5 bases at V and 1 base at J, with 15 bases between. This CDR3 contains 15 residues. Germline V gene data show CDR1 as MNHEY and CDR2 as SVGAGI. CDR3 DNA sequence: TGTGCCAGCAGTGTGCCGACAGGCCTATCCTACGAGCAGTACTTC. It codes for CASSVPTGLSYEQYF.

This clone was counted once. V usage is TRBV15 and J usage is TRBJ2-1; D not resolved. The V end was cut by 0 bases, the J end by 3 bases, with 9 bases between. The germline gives CDR1 LNHNV, CDR2 YYDKDF (reference sequence). This CDR3 has 15 amino acids. The CDR3 DNA follows: TGTGCCACCAGCAGAGATCCTGGGGACTACAATGAGCAGTTCTTC. Residues: CATSRDPGDYNEQFF.

The chain couples TRBV7-7 to TRBJ1-5, with a weak D call TRBD1 (5 bases). The CDR3 sequence is 17 residues long. Germline V gene lookup returns CDR1 SSHAT and CDR2 FNYEAQ (reference sequence). V shed 5 bases and J shed 4 bases, with 21 bases lying between them. This chain's CDR3 is CASSPPLDSHGNQPQHF. The CDR3, as DNA: TGTGCCAGCAGCCCTCCCTTAGACAGTCATGGGAATCAGCCCCAGCATTTT.

The chain uses TRBV7-2 and TRBJ1-1; weak D call: TRBD1 (6 bases). The CDR3 totals 14 residues. Trimming took off 5 bases at V and 10 bases at J, with 20 bases between the two ends. Germline values: CDR1 SGHTA, CDR2 FQGNSA. The CDR3 region is CASSRSQGILGAFF. As DNA, the CDR3 is TGTGCCAGCAGCCGCAGTCAGGGGATTCTCGGAGCTTTCTTT.

The chain carries TRBV4-1 and TRBJ1-1; D unresolved. V was cut by 0 bases and J by 10 bases, with 18 bases left in between. CDR1 MGHRA and CDR2 YSYEKL come from the germline V gene. This CDR3 comprises 15 residues. The CDR3 loop is CASSQEVGGMVVAFF. CDR3 sequence (DNA): TGCGCCAGCAGCCAAGAGGTCGGAGGTATGGTTGTAGCTTTCTTT.

By share, this clone counts as medium-sized. The chain links TRBV2 to TRBJ1-5; D uncertain. The CDR3 has 11 residues. Germline assignment: CDR1 SNHLY and CDR2 FYNNEI. The germline V and J ends were trimmed by 6 bases and 6 bases, with 6 bases remaining between them. The DNA of the CDR3 is TGTGCCAGCAGGATAGGTCAGCCCCAGCATTTT. Protein: CASRIGQPQHF. Based on the CDR3 plus reference TRBV2 and TRBJ1-5, the full variable domain is EPEVTQTPSHQVTQMGQEVILRCVPISNHLYFYWYRQILGQKVEFLVSFYNNEISEKSEIFDDQFSVERPDGSNFTLKIRSTKLEDSAMYFCASRIGQPQHFGDGTRLSIL.

This chain joins TRBV11-3 and TRBJ2-1, with 10 bases that match TRBD2. J lost 6 bases, V lost 3 bases, and 8 bases had no gene match. Germline CDR1 and CDR2: SGHNT and YENEEA. The CDR3 sequence is 16 residues long. The CDR3 sequence: CASSFLAGGGGNEQFF. CDR3 in DNA: TGTGCCAGCAGCTTTTTAGCGGGGGGCGGTGGCAATGAGCAGTTCTTC.

The chain employs TRBV5-6 and TRBJ2-1; D ambiguous. The V and J ends lost 0 bases and 7 bases respectively, with 5 bases between them. Germline V gene data show CDR1 as SGHDT and CDR2 as YYEEEE. This CDR3 has 12 amino acids. CDR3 in amino acids: CASSLVLNEQFF. CDR3 nucleotides: TGTGCCAGCAGCTTGGTCCTTAATGAGCAGTTCTTC.

This clone was seen once. The V call is TRBV28, the J call TRBJ1-1; D may be TRBD1 (5 bases). There are 13 residues in the CDR3. V was trimmed by 5 bases and J by 0 bases, leaving 7 bases between them. The germline V gene has CDR1 MDHEN and CDR2 SYDVKM. The CDR3: CASSGTLNTEAFF. The CDR3 DNA reads as TGTGCCAGCAGTGGGACTTTGAACACTGAAGCTTTCTTT.

By share of the sample, this clone is medium-sized. The rearrangement uses TRBV7-9 and TRBJ1-6; D is uncertain. The CDR3 is 15 residues long. V was cut by 5 bases and J by 7 bases, with 15 bases left in between. Germline-derived CDR1 and CDR2 are SEHNR and FQNEAQ (reference sequence). CDR3 sequence reads: CASSPSGRTNSPLHF. The CDR3 DNA reads TGTGCCAGCAGCCCGTCTGGACGGACCAATTCACCCCTCCACTTT.